These 17 T cell receptor beta chains were all obtained from the same sample, sequenced in a study of identical twins. TCRdb independently ran MiXCR on the 5' RACE reads; one entry per CDR3 protein. The top ten clones hold about 0.53% of a sample with 450,000 or so distinct CDR3 sequences, approximately 14% of them seen once. This sample was shared with a second study, whose subject was yellow fever vaccine responses in identical twins.

Sample: CD4+ T cells sorted from blood. The receptors come from a woman between 18 and 30 years old in good health.

The chain is built from TRBV9 and TRBJ2-5; D gene unclear. The CDR3 has 14 residues. Trimming stripped 2 bases from V and 0 bases from J, with 8 bases between. Germline-derived CDR1 and CDR2 are SGDLS and YYNGEE. As DNA, the CDR3 is TGTGCCAGCAGCGTCCTAGGGCACCAAGAGACCCAGTACTTC. As protein: CASSVLGHQETQYF.

This clonotype came up many times. The chain joins TRBV4-2 to TRBJ1-4; maybe TRBD1 (5 bases). The CDR3 runs to 15 residues. CDR1 and CDR2 from the germline V gene are LGHNA and YNFKEQ. V was clipped by 1 base and J by 5 bases, with 11 bases between them. The CDR3 region has the DNA TGTGCCAGCAGCCAAGCGCGACAGAGCAATGAAAAACTGTTTTTT. This sequence encodes CASSQARQSNEKLFF.

This clonotype has more than one count but fewer than ten. This sequence joins TRBV7-2 and TRBJ2-1, with unresolved D. CDR3 length equals 12 residues. Per the germline V gene, CDR1 is SGHTA and CDR2 is FQGNSA. Between the trimmed V and J ends, which lost 7 bases and 1 base, there was a span of 5 bases. The CDR3 region is CASTESYNEQFF. In DNA form, the CDR3 reads TGTGCCAGCACCGAGTCCTACAATGAGCAGTTCTTC.

The chain carries TRBV7-6 and TRBJ2-7; 7 bases are shared with TRBD1. There are 15 residues in the CDR3. The V segment lost 2 bases and the J segment 4 bases; nucleotides outside the gene matches: 8. CDR1 and CDR2 from the germline V gene are SGHVS and FNYEAQ. The CDR3 DNA sequence: TGTGCCAGCAGCTTATGGGGACAGAATTTATACGAGCAGTACTTC. This codes for CASSLWGQNLYEQYF. Using reference TRBV7-6 and TRBJ2-7 for the parts outside the CDR3, the full variable domain is GAGVSQSPRYKVTKRGQDVALRCDPISGHVSLYWYRQALGQGPEFLTYFNYEAQQDKSGLPNDRFSAERPEGSISTLTIQRTEQRDSAMYRCASSLWGQNLYEQYFGPGTRLTVT.

The chain employs TRBV6-2 or TRBV6-3 and TRBJ1-6; D is uncertain. The V gene lost 5 bases and the J gene lost 7 bases, with 12 bases spanning the gap. The germline V gene has CDR1 MNHEY and CDR2 SVGEGT. The CDR3 runs 14 residues. CDR3 DNA sequence: TGTGCCAGCAGTAGACGGACGGCAAATTCACCCCTCCACTTT. Its translation: CASSRRTANSPLHF.

This clonotype was detected only a few times. V gene TRBV4-3 combines with J gene TRBJ2-3; D gene uncertain. Trimming took 2 bases from V and 1 from J, leaving 13 bases between them. CDR3 length: 16 amino acids. Germline V gives CDR1 LGHNA, CDR2 YSLEER. The CDR3 nucleotides read TGCGCCAGCAGCCAAATGGGTACACTACGCACAGATACGCAGTATTTT. This codes for CASSQMGTLRTDTQYF.

This clonotype was seen more than once but under ten times. V gene TRBV30 combines with J gene TRBJ1-1, with TRBD1 identical over 8 bases. Losses at the gene ends were 5 bases for V and 9 bases for J; bases not matched to a gene: 11. CDR1 and CDR2 (germline): GTSNPN, SVGIG (reference sequence). The CDR3 spans 13 residues. The CDR3 DNA reads as TGTGCCTGGGTAGGACAGGGTTCGGCGCAAGCTTTCTTT. Encoded protein: CAWVGQGSAQAFF.

The rearrangement links TRBV20-1 to TRBJ2-2; the D gene is possibly TRBD2 (6 bases). CDR3 length equals 17 residues. Germline V lookup: CDR1 DFQATT, CDR2 SNEGSKA (reference sequence). V lost 3 bases, J lost 1 base, and 18 bases lay in between. The CDR3 region is CSASVLAGLGNTGELFF. CDR3 bases: TGCAGTGCTAGCGTTTTGGCGGGGCTGGGGAACACCGGGGAGCTGTTTTTT.

V usage is TRBV7-3 and J usage is TRBJ2-1, with TRBD2 matching 7 bases. The ends lost 8 bases at V and 3 bases at J; junction bases unmatched: 7. This CDR3 has 14 residues. The germline gives CDR1 SGHTA, CDR2 FQGTGA. The CDR3 DNA follows: TGTGCCAGCGGTCGCGGGGGTAGCTACAATGAGCAGTTCTTC. Encoded protein: CASGRGGSYNEQFF.

This rearrangement joins TRBV5-1 to TRBJ2-3; 8 bases are a match to TRBD2. The germline CDR1 and CDR2 sequences are SGHRS and YFSETQ. The J segment lost 2 bases and the V segment lost 0 bases, leaving 11 bases of the junction unmatched. CDR3 length: 18 residues. CDR3 bases: TGCGCCAGCAGCTTGGCTACTAGCGGCCTCATCTACACAGATACGCAGTATTTT. This translates into CASSLATSGLIYTDTQYF.

The chain uses TRBV12-3 or TRBV12-4 and TRBJ2-1, with 8 bases that match TRBD2. CDR3 length: 13 amino acids. Trimming at V came to 5 bases and at J to 9 bases, leaving 6 bases not matched to a gene. This CDR3 reads CASSPRGGGEQFF. CDR3 coding DNA: TGTGCCAGCAGTCCTCGGGGGGGCGGTGAGCAGTTCTTC.

The J gene is TRBJ1-2, the V gene TRBV20-1; D gene ambiguous. V lost 5 bases and J 0 bases, leaving 7 bases between the germline ends. This CDR3 spans 12 amino acids. Germline V gives CDR1 DFQATT, CDR2 SNEGSKA (reference sequence). This chain's CDR3 is CSAVVSNYGYTF. For the CDR3, the DNA is TGCAGTGCTGTAGTATCTAACTATGGCTACACCTTC.

This chain links TRBV6-1 with TRBJ2-7; 9 bases line up with TRBD1. Germline V gives CDR1 MNHNS, CDR2 SASEGT. The CDR3 runs to 15 residues. After removal of 6 bases from V and 3 bases from J, the junction contained 9 bases not matched to a gene. As DNA, the CDR3 is TGTGCCAGCAGCAGAACCGGGACAGGGAACTACGAGCAGTACTTC. Its protein product is CASSRTGTGNYEQYF.

The table lists this clonotype with many counts. This rearrangement joins TRBV12-3 or TRBV12-4 to TRBJ2-1; 7 nucleotides agree with TRBD2. The CDR3 length is 14 residues. V shed 5 bases, J shed 6 bases, and the junction held 7 bases outside the gene matches. Here the CDR3 DNA reads TGTGCCAGCAGTAAGGAGGGACTACGCAATGAGCAGTTCTTC. This codes for CASSKEGLRNEQFF.

This sequence joins TRBV20-1 and TRBJ2-7, with TRBD1 identical over 11 bases. CDR1 is DFQATT, CDR2 SNEGSKA, per germline (reference sequence). The V segment lost 6 bases and the J segment 4 bases; nucleotides outside the gene matches: 8. There are 14 residues in the CDR3. The chain's CDR3 is CSASRDRGGYEQYF. The DNA for the CDR3 is TGCAGTGCCAGCCGGGACAGGGGGGGGTACGAGCAGTACTTC.

This clonotype was seen a handful of times. The chain employs TRBV11-2 and TRBJ2-5; a weak D match, TRBD2 (6 bases). The CDR3 has 13 residues. Trimming pared 8 bases from V and 4 bases from J, leaving 14 bases between. Germline CDR1 and CDR2: SGHAT and FQNNGV. The CDR3 protein is CASLRRAGETQYF. Here the CDR3 DNA reads TGTGCCAGCCTTCGGAGGGCCGGAGAGACCCAGTACTTC.

The chain has TRBV5-1 and TRBJ2-1; 7 nucleotides align to TRBD2. The V and J ends lost 0 bases and 5 bases, in that order; junction bases with no gene match: 5. The CDR3 runs to 15 residues. Germline V gene data show CDR1 as SGHRS and CDR2 as YFSETQ. The CDR3 coding sequence is TGCGCCAGCAGCTTGGCACTAGCGACCGACAATGAGCAGTTCTTC. Translated, it gives CASSLALATDNEQFF. Variable domain in full (rest from reference TRBV5-1 and TRBJ2-1): KAGVTQTPRYLIKTRGQQVTLSCSPISGHRSVSWYQQTPGQGLQFLFEYFSETQRNKGNFPGRFSGRQFSNSRSEMNVSTLELGDSALYLCASSLALATDNEQFFGPGTRLTVL.